The present T cell receptor beta chain was sequenced within a study of blood T cell repertoires in COVID-19. Authors' analysis steps: Reference gene primer amplification gave nucleated cell count estimates. The assay was immunoSEQ multiplex PCR, and TCRdb's table has in-frame clones only and misses some. V and J calls and clone size are given by that table; D and trimming were obtained from the DNA. The table lists just over 35,000 clones, nearly 90% of them singletons. The CDR3 has 13 residues. Trimming cost V 8 bases and J 2 bases; bases outside gene matches: 3. From germline, CDR1 is MNHEY and CDR2 SMNVEV (reference sequence).

This clonotype was obtained from a human donor in a cohort sampled during active COVID-19. This rearrangement joins TRBV27 to TRBJ2-7, with TRBD1 matching 10 bases. Sequenced input: peripheral blood. CDR3 DNA sequence: TGTGCCAGCTCCGACAGGGGGCCCTACGAGCAGTACTTC. It is translated as CASSDRGPYEQYF.